This T cell receptor beta chain was captured in a study of breast tumors, draining lymph nodes, adjacent tissues. Germline trimming cut 4 bases from V and 0 bases from J; bases unmatched to any gene: 5. The CDR3 is made up of 16 amino acids. The germline V gene encodes CDR1 MNHEY and CDR2 SVGEGT. TCRdb called the multiplex PCR reads again in MiXCR, with one record for every CDR3 protein. The repertoire consists of about 14,000 distinct CDR3 sequences, with around 54% occurring once and the leading ten covering 25% to 35%. This receptor was identified in a female donor with breast cancer. Some clones in this sample may be carry-over from other donors' samples. The chain links TRBV6-2 or TRBV6-3 to TRBJ2-7, with 11 nucleotides matching TRBD2. The sequenced sample consisted of tumor-adjacent breast tissue. The CDR3 region is CASSSRGLAASYEQYF. The CDR3 bases are TGTGCCAGCAGTTCCAGGGGACTAGCGGCCTCCTACGAGCAGTACTTC.